The source of this T cell receptor (beta chain) is a study of prognosis after radiotherapy for stage I lung cancer. Study context: Ages of the approximately 13 men and several women ranged roughly 53 to 85 years, median about 70. Not a single patient was given any concurrent therapy alongside stereotactic body radiotherapy, also referred to as SBRT. Findings of the study overall: Between patients with and without metastases, TRBV and TRBJ gene usage reportedly differed.

This clonotype is classed as medium-sized. No antigen is known for it. The CDR3 is 12 residues long. Germline assignment: CDR1 MDHEN and CDR2 SYDVKM. Deletions cut 7 bases from V and 10 bases from J, with 16 bases between. Two-round multiplex PCR on genomic DNA was the method by which TCR beta CDR3 was amplified. Primers (each specific to one TRBV or TRBJ gene) were used in first-round PCR. TCRdb re-derived calls from the multiplex PCR reads in MiXCR, one entry per CDR3 protein. The data show 11,000 to 15,000 distinct CDR3 sequences, roughly a third seen once. The source material was PBMCs, sampled before or after stereotactic body radiation therapy (not recorded which). The chain couples TRBV28 to TRBJ1-1; D remains unclear. The clonotype originates from a donor aged 50 or older with non-small cell lung cancer. CDR3 nucleotides: TGTGCCAGCAAGATAGGGCAGAGGCCAGCTTTCTTT. It is translated as CASKIGQRPAFF.